Here is one T cell receptor beta chain with its context. In terms of age and location, participants ranged from about 18 to 100 years and lived in about two dozen US areas. In the study's own analysis: Quantification of nucleated cells was approximated via reference gene primer amplification. The assay was immunoSEQ multiplex PCR, and TCRdb's table has in-frame clones only and misses some. That table gives V, J and clone size, and the DNA gave D and trimming. The data contain about 200,000 clones, approximately 85% of them seen just once; the ten biggest clones take up roughly 5.9%. The sample is drawn from a study of blood T cell repertoires in COVID-19. Across the study: Sites across the United States, Italy and Spain contributed samples from acute and convalescent COVID-19. T cells, B-cell-depleted T cells, or PBMCs provided the cDNA or gDNA that served as material.

Per the germline V gene, CDR1 is SNHLY and CDR2 is FYNNEI. The V segment lost 6 bases and the J segment 2 bases; nucleotides outside the gene matches: 10. This CDR3 comprises 15 residues. This TCR derives from a man aged 35 to 55 with acute COVID-19. The chain employs TRBV2 and TRBJ2-7; 7 bases agree with TRBD2. Sample: PBMCs or T cells enriched from blood (not recorded which). The CDR3 loop reads CASSEGLLSAYEQYF. The CDR3 nucleotides read TGTGCCAGCAGCGAGGGACTACTGTCCGCCTACGAGCAGTACTTC.